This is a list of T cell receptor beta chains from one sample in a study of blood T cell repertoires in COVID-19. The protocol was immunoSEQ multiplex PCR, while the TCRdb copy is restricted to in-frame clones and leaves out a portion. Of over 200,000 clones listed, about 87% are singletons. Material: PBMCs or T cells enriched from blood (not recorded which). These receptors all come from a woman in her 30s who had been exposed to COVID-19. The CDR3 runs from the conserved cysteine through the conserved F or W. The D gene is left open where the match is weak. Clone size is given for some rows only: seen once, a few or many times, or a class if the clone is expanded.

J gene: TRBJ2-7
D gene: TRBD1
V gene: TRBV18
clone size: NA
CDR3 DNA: TGTGCCAGCTCACCTGGACAGGGAAAACCCAAAGGCCTCTACGAGCAGTACTTC
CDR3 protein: CASSPGQGKPKGLYEQYF

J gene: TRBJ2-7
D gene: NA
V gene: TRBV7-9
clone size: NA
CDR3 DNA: TGTGCCAGCAGTTCGGGGTTTTGGGCCTACGAGCAGTACTTC
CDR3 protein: CASSSGFWAYEQYF

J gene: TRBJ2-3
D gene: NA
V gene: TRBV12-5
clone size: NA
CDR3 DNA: TGTGCTAGTGGTTTGTCCAGGGGAAATACGCAGTATTTT
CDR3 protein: CASGLSRGNTQYF

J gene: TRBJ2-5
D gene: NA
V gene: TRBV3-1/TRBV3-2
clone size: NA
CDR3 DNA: TGTGCCAGCAGCCAAGGCGGAGGTCCCCAGTACTTC
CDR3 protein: CASSQGGGPQYF

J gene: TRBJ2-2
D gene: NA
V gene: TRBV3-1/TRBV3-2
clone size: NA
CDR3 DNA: TGTGCCAGCAGCCACGTGCTAGAGTCGAGAACCGGGGAGCTGTTTTTT
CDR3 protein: CASSHVLESRTGELFF

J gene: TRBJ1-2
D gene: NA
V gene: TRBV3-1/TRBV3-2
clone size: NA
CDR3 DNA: TGTGCCAGCAGCCAAACCGACAGTCTCGGCTACACCTTC
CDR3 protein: CASSQTDSLGYTF

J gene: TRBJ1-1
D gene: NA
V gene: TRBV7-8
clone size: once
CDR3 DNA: TGTGCCAGCAGCTTAGAGGAGGTGAACACTGAAGCTTTCTTT
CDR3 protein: CASSLEEVNTEAFF

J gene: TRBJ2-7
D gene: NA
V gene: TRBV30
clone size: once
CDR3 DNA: TGTGCCTGGATCAGCCCTAGCCAGTTCAACTACGAGCAGTACTTC
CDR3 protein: CAWISPSQFNYEQYF

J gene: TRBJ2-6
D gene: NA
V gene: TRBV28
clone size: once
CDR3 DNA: TGTGCCAGCAGTTTGTCGGTCTCTGGGGCCAACGTCCTGACTTTC
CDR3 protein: CASSLSVSGANVLTF

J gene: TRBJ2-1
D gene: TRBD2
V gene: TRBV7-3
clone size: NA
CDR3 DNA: TGTGCCAGCAGCTTAAGGACGGGAGGTATATACAATGAGCAGTTCTTC
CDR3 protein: CASSLRTGGIYNEQFF

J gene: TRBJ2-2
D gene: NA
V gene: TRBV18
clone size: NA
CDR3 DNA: TGTGCCAGCTCGTCATCCGGGGCCGGGGAGCTGTTTTTT
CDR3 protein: CASSSSGAGELFF

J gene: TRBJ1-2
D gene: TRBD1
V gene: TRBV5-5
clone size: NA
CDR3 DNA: TGTGCCAGCAGCTTGGTGGTTTCCGGACAGGTCTATGGCTACACCTTC
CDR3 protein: CASSLVVSGQVYGYTF

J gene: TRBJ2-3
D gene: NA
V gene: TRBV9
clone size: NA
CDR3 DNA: TGTGCCAGCAGCGGCTTCAGAGATACGCAGTATTTT
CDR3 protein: CASSGFRDTQYF

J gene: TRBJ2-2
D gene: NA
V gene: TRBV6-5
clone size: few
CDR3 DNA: TGTGCCAGCAATCCAGGCACCGGGGAGCTGTTTTTT
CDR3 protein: CASNPGTGELFF

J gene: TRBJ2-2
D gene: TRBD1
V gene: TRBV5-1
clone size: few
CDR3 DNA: TGCGCCAGCAGCTTTAGACAGGGATACGGGGAGCTGTTTTTT
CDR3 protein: CASSFRQGYGELFF

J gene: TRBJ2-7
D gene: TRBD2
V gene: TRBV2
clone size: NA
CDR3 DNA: TGTGCCAGCACGGGGGGGGAAAGCTCCTACGAGCAGTACTTC
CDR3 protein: CASTGGESSYEQYF

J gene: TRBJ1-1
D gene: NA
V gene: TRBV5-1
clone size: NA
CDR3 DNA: TGCGCCAGCAGCTTAAACTCTGGAGTGGCTTTCTTT
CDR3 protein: CASSLNSGVAFF

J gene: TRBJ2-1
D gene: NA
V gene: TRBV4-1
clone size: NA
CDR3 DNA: TGCGCCAGCAGCCAACAAATACTCCTTTTGAGAGAGCAGTTCTTC
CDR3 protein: CASSQQILLLREQFF

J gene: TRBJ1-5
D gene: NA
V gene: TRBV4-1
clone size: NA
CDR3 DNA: TGCGCCAGCAGCCAATTAAGGGGCAGTCAGCCCCAGCATTTT
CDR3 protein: CASSQLRGSQPQHF

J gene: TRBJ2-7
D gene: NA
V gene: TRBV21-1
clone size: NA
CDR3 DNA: TGTGCCAGCAGCAGCGGGACAGGGGCCCCCTACGAGCAGTACTTC
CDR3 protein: CASSSGTGAPYEQYF

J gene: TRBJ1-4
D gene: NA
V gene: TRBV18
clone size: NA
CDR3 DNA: TGTGCCAGCTCACCGGGCAGGGGTAATGAAAAACTGTTTTTT
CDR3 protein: CASSPGRGNEKLFF

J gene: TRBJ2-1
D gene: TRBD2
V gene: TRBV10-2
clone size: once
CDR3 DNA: TGCGCCAGCAGCGGCGGGCCGGGAGGGGTCTACAATGAGCAGTTCTTC
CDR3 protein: CASSGGPGGVYNEQFF

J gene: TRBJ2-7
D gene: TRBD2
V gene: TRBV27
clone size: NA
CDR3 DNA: TGTGCCAGCAGTCTTCTTAGAAGCGGGAGACCCTCACGCCACGAGCAGTACTTC
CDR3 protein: CASSLLRSGRPSRHEQYF

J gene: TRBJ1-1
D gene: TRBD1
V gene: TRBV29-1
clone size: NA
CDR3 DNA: TGCAGCGTTCTTACCCCGGGACAGAAACGCACTGAAGCTTTCTTT
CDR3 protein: CSVLTPGQKRTEAFF

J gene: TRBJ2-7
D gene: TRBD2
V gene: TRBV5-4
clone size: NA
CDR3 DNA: TGTGCCAGCAGCTTGGCCGGACTAGCGGGTCCTCCGAGCTCCTACGAGCAGTACTTC
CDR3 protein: CASSLAGLAGPPSSYEQYF

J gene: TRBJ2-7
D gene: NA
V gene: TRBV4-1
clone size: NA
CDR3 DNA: TGCGCCAGCAGCGTCAAAGGAGAATACGAGCAGTACTTC
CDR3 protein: CASSVKGEYEQYF

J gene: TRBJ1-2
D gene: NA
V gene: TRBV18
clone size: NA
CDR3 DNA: TGTGCCAGCTCACCACGGGCGGCAGAAGGGGCCGACACCTTC
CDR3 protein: CASSPRAAEGADTF

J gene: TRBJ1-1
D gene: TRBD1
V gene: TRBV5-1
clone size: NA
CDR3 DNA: TGCGCCAGCAGGGCGAGGACAGGGAAGAACACTGAAGCTTTCTTT
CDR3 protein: CASRARTGKNTEAFF

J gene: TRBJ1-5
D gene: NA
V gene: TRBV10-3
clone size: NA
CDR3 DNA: TGTGCCATCAGTGAGTCGGAACAGAATCAGCCCCAGCATTTT
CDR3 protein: CAISESEQNQPQHF

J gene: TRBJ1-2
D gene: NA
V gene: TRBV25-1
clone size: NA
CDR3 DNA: TGTGCCAGCAGTGAATACGGTGGCTACACCTTC
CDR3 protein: CASSEYGGYTF

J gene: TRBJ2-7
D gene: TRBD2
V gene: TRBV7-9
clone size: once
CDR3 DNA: TGTGCCAGCAGCCCTCGACTAGCGGGAGGATACGAGCAGTACTTC
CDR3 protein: CASSPRLAGGYEQYF

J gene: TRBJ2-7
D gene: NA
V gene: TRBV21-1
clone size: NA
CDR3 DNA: TGTGCCAGCAGGACAATGACTAGCGGGTGTACCTACGAGCAGTACTTC
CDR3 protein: CASRTMTSGCTYEQYF

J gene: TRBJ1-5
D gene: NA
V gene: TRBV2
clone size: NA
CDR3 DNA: TGTGCCAGCAGTGAAACATTTAATCAGCCCCAGCATTTT
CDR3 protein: CASSETFNQPQHF

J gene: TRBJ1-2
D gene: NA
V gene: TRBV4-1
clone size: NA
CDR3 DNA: TGCGCCAGCAGCCAAGCTACAGCAAACTATGGCTACACCTTC
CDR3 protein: CASSQATANYGYTF

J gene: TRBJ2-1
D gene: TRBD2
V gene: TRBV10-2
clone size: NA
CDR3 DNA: TGCGCCAGCATTCCCGGAACTAGCGGATTATACAATGAGCAGTTCTTC
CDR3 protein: CASIPGTSGLYNEQFF

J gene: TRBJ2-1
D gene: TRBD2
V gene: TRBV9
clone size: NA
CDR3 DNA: TGTGCCAGCAGCGTAGAGGCGGGAGAAAATGAGCAGTTCTTC
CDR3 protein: CASSVEAGENEQFF

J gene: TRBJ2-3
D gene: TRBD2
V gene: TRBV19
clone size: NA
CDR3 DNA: TGTGCCAGTAGTACTAGCGGGAGAAGGGCAGATACGCAGTATTTT
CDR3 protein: CASSTSGRRADTQYF

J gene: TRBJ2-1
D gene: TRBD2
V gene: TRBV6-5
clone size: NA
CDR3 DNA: TGTGCCAGCAGTTACTCCGGACTAGCGGGAGTGAATGAGCAGTTCTTC
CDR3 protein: CASSYSGLAGVNEQFF

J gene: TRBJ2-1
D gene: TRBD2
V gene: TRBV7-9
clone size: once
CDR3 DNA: TGTGCCAGCAGCTTTCGGACTAGCGGGCTTGACAATGAGCAGTTCTTC
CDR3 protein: CASSFRTSGLDNEQFF

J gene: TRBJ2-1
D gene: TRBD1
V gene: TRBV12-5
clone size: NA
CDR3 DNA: TGTGCTAGTGGTTTGGTACTGAGGGGGGACAGGGTGAGGCAGTTCTTC
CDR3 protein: CASGLVLRGDRVRQFF

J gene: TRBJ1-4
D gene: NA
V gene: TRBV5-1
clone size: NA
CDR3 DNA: TGCGCCAGCAGCTTTGTTAACCGCACAGTTCGGCATGAAAAACTGTTTTTT
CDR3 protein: CASSFVNRTVRHEKLFF

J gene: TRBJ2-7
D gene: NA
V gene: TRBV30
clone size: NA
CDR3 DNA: TGTGCCTGGACTCAGGGTCGGGAGCAGTACTTC
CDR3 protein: CAWTQGREQYF

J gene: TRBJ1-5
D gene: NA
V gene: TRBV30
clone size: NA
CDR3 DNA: TGTGCCTGTACCCGCCCGGGGGGTTCCCATCAGCCCCAGCATTTT
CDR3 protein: CACTRPGGSHQPQHF

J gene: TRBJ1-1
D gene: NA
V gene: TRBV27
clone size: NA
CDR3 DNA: TGTGCCAGCAGCCCCTCGAACACTGAAGCTTTCTTT
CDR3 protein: CASSPSNTEAFF

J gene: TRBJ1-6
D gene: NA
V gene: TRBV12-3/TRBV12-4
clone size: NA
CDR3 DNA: TGTGCCAGCAGTTTATTGAGAAATTCACCCCTCCACTTT
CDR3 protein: CASSLLRNSPLHF

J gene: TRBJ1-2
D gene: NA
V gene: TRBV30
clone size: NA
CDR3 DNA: TGTGCCTGGAATGAGGACTACTATGGCTACACCTTC
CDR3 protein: CAWNEDYYGYTF